This T cell receptor beta chain was identified in a study of glioma-infiltrating T cells after dendritic cell vaccination. About the research overall: Dendritic cell vaccination trial patients had either newly diagnosed or recurrent glioblastoma. Between the early 2000s and the early 2010s, patients got autologous tumor lysate-pulsed dendritic cell vaccines.

Study outcomes and limitations: Survival was not directly related to TCR clonality in these patients.

Clones were read by immunoSEQ multiplex PCR, and TCRdb kept only the in-frame ones, dropping some. This sample yields approximately 84,000 clones, of which 85% to 90% are seen a single time; around a sixth belongs to the top ten. The CDR3 runs to 17 residues. V was shortened by 4 bases and J by 6 bases, with 22 bases between the two germline ends. Germline CDR1 is SNHLY and CDR2 is FYNNEI. To note about this clone: Its antigen is unknown.

PBMC sampling occurred before vaccination, two weeks after the third dose, and at progression. This clonotype originated in a human donor with glioblastoma. This sample comprised blood, obtained before dendritic cell vaccination. The chain uses TRBV2 and TRBJ2-1; D is perhaps TRBD2 (6 bases). This chain's CDR3 is CASSGLSGRKVGNEQFF. CDR3 in DNA: TGTGCCAGCAGTGGGTTGTCGGGGAGGAAGGTGGGCAATGAGCAGTTCTTC.